These T cell receptor beta chains were read from a single sample in a study of blood T cell repertoires in COVID-19. TCRdb keeps only in-frame clones here, not all; method: immunoSEQ multiplex PCR. Of about 280,000 clones detected, 85% appear once; the ten largest clones hold about 2.5%. Sequenced: PBMCs or T cells enriched from blood (not recorded which). These receptors were obtained from a woman in her forties or fifties who had recovered from COVID-19. Both conserved end residues are part of each CDR3. Each record gives: J gene, clone size, D gene, V gene, CDR3 protein, CDR3 DNA. D genes are given only for firm matches. For some rows the clone size is stated as once, few or many, or as a class when expanded; others skip it.

>TRBJ1-2|NA|NA|TRBV28
CASRRDTYGYTF
TGTGCCAGCAGGAGGGACACCTATGGCTACACCTTC
>TRBJ2-1|NA|TRBD2|TRBV7-8
CASRLGRGLAGGPSYNEQFF
TGTGCCAGCCGCTTAGGGCGGGGACTAGCGGGGGGGCCATCCTACAATGAGCAGTTCTTC
>TRBJ1-1|NA|NA|TRBV7-2
CASSLKPGNTEAFF
TGTGCCAGCAGCTTAAAACCAGGGAACACTGAAGCTTTCTTT
>TRBJ2-7|NA|NA|TRBV11-3
CASSPGGPLSYEQYF
TGTGCCAGCAGCCCCGGGGGGCCTCTCTCCTACGAGCAGTACTTC
>TRBJ2-5|NA|TRBD2|TRBV6-5
CASSYTSGRRGETQYF
TGTGCCAGCAGTTACACTAGCGGGAGGAGAGGAGAGACCCAGTACTTC
>TRBJ2-7|NA|NA|TRBV9
CASSSSSYEQYF
TGTGCCAGCAGCTCCTCTAGCTACGAGCAGTACTTC
>TRBJ1-2|NA|NA|TRBV14
CASSQVIGGLYGYTF
TGTGCCAGCAGCCAAGTGATAGGGGGACTATATGGCTACACCTTC
>TRBJ1-2|NA|NA|TRBV4-2
CASSQDLTGNYGYTF
TGTGCCAGCAGCCAAGATCTAACAGGGAACTATGGCTACACCTTC
>TRBJ1-1|NA|NA|TRBV29-1
CSVGGGTHTEAFF
TGCAGCGTTGGAGGAGGCACACACACTGAAGCTTTCTTT
>TRBJ1-6|NA|TRBD1|TRBV15
CATSPASGGNNSPLHF
TGTGCCACCAGCCCGGCCTCAGGGGGGAATAATTCACCCCTCCACTTT
>TRBJ1-5|once|TRBD1|TRBV7-2
CASSPRQGVGQPQHF
TGTGCCAGCAGCCCCCGACAGGGGGTTGGTCAGCCCCAGCATTTT
>TRBJ1-3|NA|NA|TRBV30
CAWSAGYSGNTIYF
TGTGCCTGGAGTGCGGGATACTCTGGAAACACCATATATTTT
>TRBJ2-1|NA|TRBD2|TRBV30
CACTTGGLPNNEQFF
TGTGCCTGCACCACGGGGGGGCTCCCCAACAATGAGCAGTTCTTC
>TRBJ1-1|NA|NA|TRBV6-1
CASSELHQGNTEAFF
TGTGCCAGCAGTGAACTCCACCAGGGGAACACTGAAGCTTTCTTT
>TRBJ2-5|NA|NA|TRBV19
CASSITGSQETQYF
TGTGCCAGTAGTATTACAGGCAGCCAAGAGACCCAGTACTTC
>TRBJ2-1|NA|NA|TRBV7-2
CASSSEGVGYNEQFF
TGTGCCAGCAGCTCTGAGGGGGTAGGTTACAATGAGCAGTTCTTC
>TRBJ2-1|NA|TRBD1|TRBV5-8
CASSLGTGYNEQFF
TGTGCCAGCAGCTTGGGGACAGGGTACAATGAGCAGTTCTTC
>TRBJ2-2|once|TRBD2|TRBV9
CASSPHRLGGTGTGELFF
TGTGCCAGCAGCCCCCACCGGTTGGGGGGGACCGGCACCGGGGAGCTGTTTTTT
>TRBJ2-2|NA|NA|TRBV27
CASRQSPPGKNTGELFF
TGTGCCAGCAGACAAAGCCCTCCAGGGAAGAACACCGGGGAGCTGTTTTTT
>TRBJ2-7|NA|NA|TRBV18
CASSPGFGAAYEQYF
TGTGCCAGCTCACCCGGCTTCGGAGCCGCCTACGAGCAGTACTTC
>TRBJ1-1|NA|NA|TRBV5-1
CASSPGTTENTEAFF
TGCGCCAGCAGCCCGGGGACAACCGAGAACACTGAAGCTTTCTTT
>TRBJ1-5|few|NA|TRBV7-2
CASSLHGGVGGGYQPQHF
TGTGCCAGCAGCTTACACGGAGGGGTCGGTGGGGGATATCAGCCCCAGCATTTT
>TRBJ2-7|NA|NA|TRBV5-5
CASSHRTRDDEQYF
TGTGCCAGCAGCCACAGGACCAGGGATGACGAGCAGTACTTC
>TRBJ2-3|once|TRBD1|TRBV5-1
CASSSGQGALDTQYF
TGCGCCAGCAGCTCGGGACAGGGCGCTCTCGATACGCAGTATTTT
>TRBJ1-5|NA|NA|TRBV11-2
CASSSEDQPQHF
TGTGCCAGCAGCTCCGAGGATCAGCCCCAGCATTTT
>TRBJ1-2|NA|NA|TRBV2
CASSASYGYTF
TGTGCCAGCAGTGCTTCCTATGGCTACACCTTC
>TRBJ1-2|NA|TRBD1|TRBV9
CASSAPGQGDGYTF
TGTGCCAGCAGTGCCCCGGGACAGGGGGATGGCTACACCTTC
>TRBJ2-5|NA|NA|TRBV7-2
CASSLAAAPRTQYF
TGTGCCAGCAGCTTAGCGGCTGCCCCACGGACCCAGTACTTC
>TRBJ1-6|NA|NA|TRBV7-8
CASSPGGRENSPLHF
TGTGCCAGCAGCCCGGGGGGGCGCGAGAATTCACCCCTCCACTTT
>TRBJ2-2|NA|NA|TRBV30
CAWSVRFLAGELFF
TGTGCCTGGAGTGTACGGTTCCTCGCCGGGGAGCTGTTTTTT
>TRBJ2-5|NA|TRBD2|TRBV30
CAWSSSGRRETQYF
TGTGCCTGGAGTTCTAGCGGGAGGCGTGAGACCCAGTACTTC
>TRBJ1-2|NA|NA|TRBV30
CAWSKGSGGYTF
TGTGCCTGGAGTAAAGGGAGTGGGGGCTACACCTTC
>TRBJ2-5|NA|NA|TRBV5-1
CASSLIMETQYF
TGCGCCAGCAGCTTGATCATGGAGACCCAGTACTTC
>TRBJ2-1|NA|NA|TRBV6-2/TRBV6-3
CASSTQWGDEQFF
TGTGCCAGCAGTACCCAGTGGGGCGATGAGCAGTTCTTC
>TRBJ2-7|NA|NA|TRBV7-8
CASSPAGASSYEQYF
TGTGCCAGCAGCCCAGCAGGAGCTAGCTCCTACGAGCAGTACTTC
>TRBJ1-2|NA|TRBD1|TRBV29-1
CSVKTGNYGYTF
TGCAGCGTCAAGACAGGGAACTATGGCTACACCTTC
>TRBJ2-5|NA|TRBD1|TRBV3-1/TRBV3-2
CASSPIDRDQETQYF
TGTGCCAGCAGCCCAATCGACAGGGACCAAGAGACCCAGTACTTC
>TRBJ2-2|few|NA|TRBV29-1
CSVEGVRSGELFF
TGCAGCGTTGAAGGGGTGAGGAGCGGGGAGCTGTTTTTT
>TRBJ2-2|NA|NA|TRBV5-1
CASSLSSPAGPNTGELFF
TGCGCCAGCAGCTTGTCCTCTCCCGCGGGACCAAACACCGGGGAGCTGTTTTTT
>TRBJ1-4|NA|NA|TRBV19
CASSIGGDHEKLFF
TGTGCCAGTAGTATCGGCGGGGATCATGAAAAACTGTTTTTT
>TRBJ2-1|NA|TRBD2|TRBV10-2
CASSEGRGGEQFF
TGCGCCAGCAGTGAAGGGAGGGGTGGTGAGCAGTTCTTC
>TRBJ1-5|NA|NA|TRBV21-1
CASSNGQGRDQPQHF
TGTGCCAGCAGCAACGGACAGGGGAGGGATCAGCCCCAGCATTTT
>TRBJ1-2|NA|TRBD1|TRBV7-2
CASTLARTGEGGYTF
TGTGCCAGCACCTTAGCTCGGACAGGGGAAGGAGGCTACACCTTC
>TRBJ1-1|NA|NA|TRBV7-2
CASSFFWLAEAFF
TGTGCCAGCAGCTTTTTTTGGCTCGCTGAAGCTTTCTTT